This T cell receptor (beta chain) was documented in a study of blood T cell repertoires in COVID-19. Overall study: Collection of acute and convalescent COVID-19 samples took place in the United States, Italy and Spain. Sources were T cells, B-cell-depleted T cells, or PBMCs; the material itself was cDNA or gDNA.

In the authors' workflow: Estimation of nucleated cell counts relied on the amplification of reference gene primers. The assay was immunoSEQ multiplex PCR, and TCRdb's table has in-frame clones only and misses some. The V and J calls and the clone size are those of that table, but D and trimming were determined from the DNA. The table shows about 180,000 clones, with about four fifths occurring only once. J was trimmed by 6 bases and V by 7 bases; bases with no gene match: 6. The germline V gene has CDR1 GTSNPN and CDR2 SVGIG (reference sequence). This CDR3 has 12 residues. This clone has only a few counts.

Sequenced sample: peripheral blood. The V and J genes are TRBV30 and TRBJ1-2, with 9 nucleotides matching TRBD1. The sequence was obtained from a man in his 70s with active or convalescent COVID-19. This CDR3 is CAFTQGAHGYTF. CDR3 bases: TGTGCCTTTACACAGGGGGCACATGGCTACACCTTC.